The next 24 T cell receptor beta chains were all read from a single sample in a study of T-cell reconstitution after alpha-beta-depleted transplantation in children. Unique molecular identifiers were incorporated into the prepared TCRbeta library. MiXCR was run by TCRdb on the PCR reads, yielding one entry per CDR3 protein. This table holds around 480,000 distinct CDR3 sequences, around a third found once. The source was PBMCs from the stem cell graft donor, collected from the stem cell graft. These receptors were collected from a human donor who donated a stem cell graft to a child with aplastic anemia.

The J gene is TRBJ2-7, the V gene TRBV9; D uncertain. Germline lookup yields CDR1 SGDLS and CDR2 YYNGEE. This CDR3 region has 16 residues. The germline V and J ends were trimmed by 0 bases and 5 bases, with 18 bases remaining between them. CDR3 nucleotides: TGTGCCAGCAGCGTAGGGGATCGGCCTCTGCCTGACGAGCAGTACGTC. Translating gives CASSVGDRPLPDEQYV.

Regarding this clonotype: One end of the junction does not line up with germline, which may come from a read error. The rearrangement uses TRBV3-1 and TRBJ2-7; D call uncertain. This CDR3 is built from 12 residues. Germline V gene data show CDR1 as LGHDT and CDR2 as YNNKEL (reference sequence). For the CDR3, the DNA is TGTGCCAGCAGTCAAGGGCGGCGCGAGCAGTACTTC. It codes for CASSQGRREQYF.

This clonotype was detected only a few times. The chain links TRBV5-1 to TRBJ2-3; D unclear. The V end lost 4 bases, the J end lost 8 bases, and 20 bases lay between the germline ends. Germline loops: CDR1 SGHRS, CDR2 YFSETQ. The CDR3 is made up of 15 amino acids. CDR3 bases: TGCGCCAGCAGCCCGGCCTCCCCGGCTGTTGTTACGCAGTATTTT. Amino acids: CASSPASPAVVTQYF.

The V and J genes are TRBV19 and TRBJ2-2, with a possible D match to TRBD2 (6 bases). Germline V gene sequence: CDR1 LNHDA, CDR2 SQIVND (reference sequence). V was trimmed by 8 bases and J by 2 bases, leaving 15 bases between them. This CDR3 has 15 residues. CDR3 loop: CASRSLGGNTGELFF. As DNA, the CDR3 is TGTGCCAGTCGCTCTCTCGGGGGTAACACCGGGGAGCTGTTTTTT.

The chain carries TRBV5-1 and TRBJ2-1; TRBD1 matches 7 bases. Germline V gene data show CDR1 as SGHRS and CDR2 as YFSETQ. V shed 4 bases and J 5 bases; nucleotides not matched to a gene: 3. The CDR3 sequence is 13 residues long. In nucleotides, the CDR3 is TGCGCCAGCAGCGGGGGACAGCACAATGAGCAGTTCTTC. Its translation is CASSGGQHNEQFF.

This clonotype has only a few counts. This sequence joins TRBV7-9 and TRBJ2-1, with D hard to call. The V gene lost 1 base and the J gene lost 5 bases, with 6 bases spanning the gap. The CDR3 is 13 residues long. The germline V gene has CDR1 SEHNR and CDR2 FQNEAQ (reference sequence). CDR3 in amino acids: CASSLGDNNEQFF. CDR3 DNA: TGTGCCAGCAGCTTAGGGGATAACAATGAGCAGTTCTTC.

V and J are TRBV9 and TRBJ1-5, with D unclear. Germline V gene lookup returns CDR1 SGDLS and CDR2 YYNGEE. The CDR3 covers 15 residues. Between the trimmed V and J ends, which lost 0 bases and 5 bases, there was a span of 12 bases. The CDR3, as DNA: TGTGCCAGCAGCGTAGGCCCGGGTCGGGATCAGCCCCAGCATTTT. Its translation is CASSVGPGRDQPQHF. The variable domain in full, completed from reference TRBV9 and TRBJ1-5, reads DSGVTQTPKHLITATGQRVTLRCSPRSGDLSVYWYQQSLDQGLQFLIQYYNGEERAKGNILERFSAQQFPDLHSELNLSSLELGDSALYFCASSVGPGRDQPQHFGDGTRLSIL.

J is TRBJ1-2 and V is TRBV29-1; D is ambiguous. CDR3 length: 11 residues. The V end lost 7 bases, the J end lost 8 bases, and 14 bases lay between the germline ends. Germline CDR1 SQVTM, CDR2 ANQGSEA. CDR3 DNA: TGCAGCGACTCGTGGAGGCGAGGCTACACCTTC. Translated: CSDSWRRGYTF.

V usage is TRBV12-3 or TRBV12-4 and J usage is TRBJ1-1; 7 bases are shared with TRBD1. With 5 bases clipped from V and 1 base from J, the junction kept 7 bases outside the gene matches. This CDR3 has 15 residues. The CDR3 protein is CASSPRDSGNTEAFF. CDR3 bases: TGTGCCAGCAGTCCCCGGGACAGCGGGAACACTGAAGCTTTCTTT.

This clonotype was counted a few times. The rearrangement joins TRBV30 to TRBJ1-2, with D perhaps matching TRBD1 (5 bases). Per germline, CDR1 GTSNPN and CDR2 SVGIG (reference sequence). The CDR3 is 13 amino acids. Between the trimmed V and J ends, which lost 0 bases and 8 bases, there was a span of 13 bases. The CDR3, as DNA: TGTGCCTGGAGTGTTTGGGCAGGGAAAGGCTACACCTTC. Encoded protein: CAWSVWAGKGYTF.

In nucleotides, the CDR3 is TGCAGCGTAAGGACTAGCGGGAGAACAGATACGCAGTATTTT. This gives the protein CSVRTSGRTDTQYF. This chain connects TRBV29-1 to TRBJ2-3; 13 bases align to TRBD2. CDR3 length: 14 residues. The V gene's germline CDR1 is SQVTM and CDR2 ANQGSEA. The V and J ends lost 6 bases and 3 bases, in that order; junction bases with no gene match: 3.

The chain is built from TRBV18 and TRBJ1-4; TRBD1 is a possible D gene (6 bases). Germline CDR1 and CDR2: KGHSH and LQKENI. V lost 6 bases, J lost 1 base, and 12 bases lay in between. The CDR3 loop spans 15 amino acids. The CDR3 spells CASSRGSGTNEKLFF. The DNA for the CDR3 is TGTGCCAGCTCGAGGGGGTCAGGAACTAATGAAAAACTGTTTTTT.

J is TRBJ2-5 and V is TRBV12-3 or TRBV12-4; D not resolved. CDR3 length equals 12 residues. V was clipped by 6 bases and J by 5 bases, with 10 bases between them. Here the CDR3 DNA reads TGTGCCAGCAGCAGCAGCGTGGAGACCCAGTACTTC. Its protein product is CASSSSVETQYF.

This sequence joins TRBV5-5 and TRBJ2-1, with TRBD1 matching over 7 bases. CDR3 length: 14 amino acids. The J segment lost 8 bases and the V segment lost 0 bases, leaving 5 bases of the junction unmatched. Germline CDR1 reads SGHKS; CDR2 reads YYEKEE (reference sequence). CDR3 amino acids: CASSLGDSVYEQFF. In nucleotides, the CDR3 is TGTGCCAGCAGCTTGGGGGACAGTGTCTATGAGCAGTTCTTC. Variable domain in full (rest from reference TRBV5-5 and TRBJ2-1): DAGVTQSPTHLIKTRGQQVTLRCSPISGHKSVSWYQQVLGQGPQFIFQYYEKEERGRGNFPDRFSARQFPNYSSELNVNALLLGDSALYLCASSLGDSVYEQFFGPGTRLTVL.

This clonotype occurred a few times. The CDR3 DNA follows: TGTGCCAGCAGCCAAAGACAGGGGGTCTCCTACGAGCAGTACTTC. Translated: CASSQRQGVSYEQYF. The genes are TRBV3-1 and TRBJ2-7; 9 bases line up with TRBD1. This CDR3 comprises 15 residues. The V gene end was trimmed by 2 bases and the J gene end by 0 bases; junction bases not matched to a gene: 2. Per the germline V gene, CDR1 is LGHDT and CDR2 is YNNKEL (reference sequence).

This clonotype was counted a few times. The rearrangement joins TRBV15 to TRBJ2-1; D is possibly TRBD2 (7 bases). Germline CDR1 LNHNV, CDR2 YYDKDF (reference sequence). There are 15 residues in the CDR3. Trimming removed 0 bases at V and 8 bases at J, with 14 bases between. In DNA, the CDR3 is TGTGCCACCAGCAGAGATCTAAGGGGGGGAGATGAGCAGTTCTTC. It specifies CATSRDLRGGDEQFF.

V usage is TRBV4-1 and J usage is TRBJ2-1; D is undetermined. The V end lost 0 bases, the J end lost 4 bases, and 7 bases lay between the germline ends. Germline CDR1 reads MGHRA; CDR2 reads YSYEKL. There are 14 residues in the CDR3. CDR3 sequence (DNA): TGCGCCAGCAGCCAAGATCTTTTGTACAATGAGCAGTTCTTC. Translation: CASSQDLLYNEQFF.

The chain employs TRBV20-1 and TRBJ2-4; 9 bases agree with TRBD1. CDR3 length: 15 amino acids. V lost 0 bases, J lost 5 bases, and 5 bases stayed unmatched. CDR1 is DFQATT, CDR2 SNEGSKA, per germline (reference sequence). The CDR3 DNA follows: TGCAGTGCTAGAGATCCGGGACAGGGAGAAAACATTCAGTACTTC. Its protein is CSARDPGQGENIQYF.

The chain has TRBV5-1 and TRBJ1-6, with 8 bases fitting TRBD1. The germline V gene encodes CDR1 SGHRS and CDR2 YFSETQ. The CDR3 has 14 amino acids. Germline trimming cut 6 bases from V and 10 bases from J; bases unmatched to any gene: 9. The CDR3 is CASTLDRGESPLHF. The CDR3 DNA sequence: TGCGCCAGCACCCTAGACAGGGGTGAATCACCCCTCCACTTT.

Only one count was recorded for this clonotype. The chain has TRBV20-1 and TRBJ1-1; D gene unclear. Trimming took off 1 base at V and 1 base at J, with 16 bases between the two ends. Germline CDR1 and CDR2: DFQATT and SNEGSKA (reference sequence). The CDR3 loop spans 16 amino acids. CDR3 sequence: CSARGTPRVPNTEAFF. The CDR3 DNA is TGCAGTGCTAGAGGAACTCCCCGGGTCCCGAACACTGAAGCTTTCTTT.

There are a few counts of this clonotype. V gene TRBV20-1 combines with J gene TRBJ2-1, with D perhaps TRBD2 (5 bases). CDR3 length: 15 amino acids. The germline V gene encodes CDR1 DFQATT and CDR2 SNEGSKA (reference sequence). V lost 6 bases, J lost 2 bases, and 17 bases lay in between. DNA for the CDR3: TGCAGTGCAACGGACTTCGCCGGGACCTACAATGAGCAGTTCTTC. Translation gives CSATDFAGTYNEQFF.

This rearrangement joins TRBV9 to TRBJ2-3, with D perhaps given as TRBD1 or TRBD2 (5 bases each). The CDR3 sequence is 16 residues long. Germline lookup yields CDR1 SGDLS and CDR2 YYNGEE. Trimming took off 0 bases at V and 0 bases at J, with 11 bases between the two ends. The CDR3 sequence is CASSVAGASSTDTQYF. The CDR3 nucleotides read TGTGCCAGCAGCGTAGCCGGGGCGTCTAGCACAGATACGCAGTATTTT. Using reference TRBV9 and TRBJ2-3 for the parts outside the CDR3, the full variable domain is DSGVTQTPKHLITATGQRVTLRCSPRSGDLSVYWYQQSLDQGLQFLIQYYNGEERAKGNILERFSAQQFPDLHSELNLSSLELGDSALYFCASSVAGASSTDTQYFGPGTRLTVL.

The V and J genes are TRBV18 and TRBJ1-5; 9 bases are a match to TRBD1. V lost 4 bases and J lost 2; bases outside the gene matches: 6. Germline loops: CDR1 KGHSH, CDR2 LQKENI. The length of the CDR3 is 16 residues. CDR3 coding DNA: TGTGCCAGCTCACACTCGGGACAGGGAGGCAATCAGCCCCAGCATTTT. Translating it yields CASSHSGQGGNQPQHF. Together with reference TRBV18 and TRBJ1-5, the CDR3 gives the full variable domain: NAGVMQNPRHLVRRRGQEARLRCSPMKGHSHVYWYRQLPEEGLKFMVYLQKENIIDESGMPKERFSAEFPKEGPSILRIQQVVRGDSAAYFCASSHSGQGGNQPQHFGDGTRLSIL.

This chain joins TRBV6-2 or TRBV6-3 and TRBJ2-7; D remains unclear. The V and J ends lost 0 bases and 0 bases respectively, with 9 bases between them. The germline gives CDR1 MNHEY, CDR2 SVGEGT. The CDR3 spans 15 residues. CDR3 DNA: TGTGCCAGCAGTTACTCGACGGCAAGCTCCTACGAGCAGTACGTC. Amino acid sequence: CASSYSTASSYEQYV.